These T cell receptor beta chains were read from a single sample in a study of OX40 agonist ivuxolimab in advanced cancers. Only in-frame clones appear in the TCRdb table, and some are missing; sequencing was by immunoSEQ multiplex PCR. The sample consists of 50,000 to 65,000 clones, 82% of them appearing once. Here the sequenced sample was CD4+ or CD8+ T cells sorted from blood, taken in a trial of the OX40 agonist ivuxolimab. The source of these receptors is an adult with an advanced solid tumor such as melanoma, head and neck, liver or kidney cancer. CDR3s include the opening cysteine and the closing phenylalanine or tryptophan. The D gene is left open where the match is weak. For some rows the clone size is stated as once, few or many, or as a class when expanded; others skip it.

d_gene | abundance | j_gene | v_gene | CDR3nt | CDR3aa
NA | NA | TRBJ1-5 | TRBV5-1 | TGCGCCAGCAGCTTGGGCACCCTCGGGAATCAGCCCCAGCATTTT | CASSLGTLGNQPQHF
NA | NA | TRBJ2-3 | TRBV4-3 | TGCGCCAGCAGCCAAGAGCCGATCCTGAGCACAGATACGCAGTATTTT | CASSQEPILSTDTQYF
TRBD1 | NA | TRBJ2-7 | TRBV6-6 | TGTGCCAGCAGTTACAGGGGACAGGGGACCTACGAGCAGTACTTC | CASSYRGQGTYEQYF
TRBD1 | NA | TRBJ2-1 | TRBV11-3 | TGTGCCAGCAGCTTAGGGGACAGTATAAACAATGAGCAGTTCTTC | CASSLGDSINNEQFF
TRBD1 | NA | TRBJ2-1 | TRBV5-1 | TGCGCCAGCAGCTGGGCGGGACAGGGGACGGAGGGTGAGCAGTTCTTC | CASSWAGQGTEGEQFF
TRBD1 | NA | TRBJ2-1 | TRBV6-4 | TGTGCCAGGGAAGGGACAGTACACTACAATGAGCAGTTCTTC | CAREGTVHYNEQFF
TRBD1 | once | TRBJ1-2 | TRBV7-9 | TGTGCCAGCAGCTTAGGACAGGGAAATGGCTACACCTTC | CASSLGQGNGYTF
NA | NA | TRBJ1-4 | TRBV28 | TGTGCCAGCAGTTTTGGTACAACTAATGAAAAACTGTTTTTT | CASSFGTTNEKLFF
NA | few | TRBJ1-3 | TRBV4-1 | TGCGCCAGCAGCCAAGAGTGGACTACTGGAAACACCATATATTTT | CASSQEWTTGNTIYF
NA | NA | TRBJ1-1 | TRBV19 | TGTGCCAGTAGTCCCCAAGGACGGGATGAAGCTTTCTTT | CASSPQGRDEAFF
TRBD1 | few | TRBJ1-5 | TRBV28 | TGTGCCAGCAGTCTACGACAGGGCTATAGCAATCAGCCCCAGCATTTT | CASSLRQGYSNQPQHF
NA | NA | TRBJ1-3 | TRBV5-1 | TGCGCCAGCAGCTTGGATGGCCGCTCTGGAAACACCATATATTTT | CASSLDGRSGNTIYF
NA | NA | TRBJ1-2 | TRBV11-2 | TGTGCCAGCAGCTTAAGGGACTATGGCTACACCTTC | CASSLRDYGYTF
NA | NA | TRBJ2-5 | TRBV4-3 | TGCGCCAGCAGCCTCGGACAGCAAGAGACCCAGTACTTC | CASSLGQQETQYF
TRBD1 | NA | TRBJ1-1 | TRBV27 | TGTGCCAGCAGTGGCAACAGGGGAGACACTGAAGCTTTCTTT | CASSGNRGDTEAFF
NA | NA | TRBJ2-5 | TRBV7-8 | TGTGCCAGCAGCTCCCGTGAGACCCAGTACTTC | CASSSRETQYF
NA | once | TRBJ1-3 | TRBV18 | TGTGCCAGCTCACCACAAAGGAATTCAGTGTCCTCTGGAAACACCATATATTTT | CASSPQRNSVSSGNTIYF
TRBD1 | NA | TRBJ2-3 | TRBV30 | TGTGCCTGGAGTGGGGGGACAGGAAGCACAGATACGCAGTATTTT | CAWSGGTGSTDTQYF
NA | NA | TRBJ1-2 | TRBV6-1 | TGTGCCAGCAGTGAACCTTTGGGTGACGGTCGTGGCTACACCTTC | CASSEPLGDGRGYTF
TRBD1 | NA | TRBJ1-5 | TRBV19 | TGTGCCAGTAGTATATTCCCAATCGGGACAGGGGAGGGCAATCAGCCCCAGCATTTT | CASSIFPIGTGEGNQPQHF
NA | NA | TRBJ2-2 | TRBV6-5 | TGTGCCAGCAGTTACCCCGGGGAGGACACCGGGGAGCTGTTTTTT | CASSYPGEDTGELFF
TRBD2 | NA | TRBJ2-3 | TRBV5-1 | TGCGCCAGCAGAGGGACTAGCACCTTTCTGACAGATACGCAGTATTTT | CASRGTSTFLTDTQYF
NA | NA | TRBJ2-3 | TRBV5-1 | TGCGCCAGCGGACACCCGAGCACAGATACGCAGTATTTT | CASGHPSTDTQYF
NA | NA | TRBJ1-2 | TRBV7-3 | TGTGCCAGCAGCCCTGCGGCGCCGGATGGCTACACCTTC | CASSPAAPDGYTF
NA | NA | TRBJ2-5 | TRBV5-1 | TGCGCCAGCAGCACCCTAGACCGACAAGAGACCCAGTACTTC | CASSTLDRQETQYF
NA | NA | TRBJ2-7 | TRBV7-3 | TGTGCCAGCAGCTTAACGGCGGGGCCCTCCTACGAGCAGTACTTC | CASSLTAGPSYEQYF
TRBD2 | NA | TRBJ2-3 | TRBV4-2 | TGTGCCAGCAGCCAAGTTGGGAGGGGAGACACAGATACGCAGTATTTT | CASSQVGRGDTDTQYF
NA | NA | TRBJ1-2 | TRBV19 | TGTGCCAGTAGTGCCCAGCCAGCTAACTATGGCTACACCTTC | CASSAQPANYGYTF
NA | few | TRBJ1-1 | TRBV27 | TGTGCCAGCAGTTTATCGTCAATGCTAAGCACTGAAGCTTTCTTT | CASSLSSMLSTEAFF
TRBD1 | few | TRBJ2-4 | TRBV11-2 | TGTGCCAGCAGCCTAGGGGACAGGGGGCCAAAAAACATTCAGTACTTC | CASSLGDRGPKNIQYF
TRBD1 | NA | TRBJ2-7 | TRBV7-2 | TGTGCCAGCAGTTTACAGGGGGCAGGAAGCGAGCAGTACTTC | CASSLQGAGSEQYF
TRBD2 | NA | TRBJ2-7 | TRBV7-2 | TGTGCCAGCAGCTTAGGGCCTAGCGGGGTGCTCTACGAGCAGTACTTC | CASSLGPSGVLYEQYF
TRBD2 | NA | TRBJ2-5 | TRBV29-1 | TGCAGCGTCGCGGGGGGAGAATGGGAGACCCAGTACTTC | CSVAGGEWETQYF
TRBD1 | NA | TRBJ1-4 | TRBV6-6 | TGTGCCAGCAGTTCTCCAGACAGGGGTAATGAAAAACTGTTTTTT | CASSSPDRGNEKLFF
TRBD1 | NA | TRBJ1-2 | TRBV27 | TGTGCCAGCAGAGCCGGGACAGGTGGGAACTATGGCTACACCTTC | CASRAGTGGNYGYTF
TRBD1 | NA | TRBJ2-5 | TRBV7-2 | TGTGCCAGCAGCTTAGTCCTTCGGACAGGGGGAGAGACCCAGTACTTC | CASSLVLRTGGETQYF
NA | NA | TRBJ1-1 | TRBV2 | TGTGCCAGCAGTTACCCGACTGAAGCTTTCTTT | CASSYPTEAFF
NA | NA | TRBJ1-4 | TRBV6-5 | TGTGCCAGCAAGAACGGGGTTGGAAAACTGTTTTTT | CASKNGVGKLFF
TRBD2 | NA | TRBJ2-3 | TRBV9 | TGTGCCAGCGGAACCGGGACTAGCGGGATAAGCACAGATACGCAGTATTTT | CASGTGTSGISTDTQYF